This TCR beta chain was found in a study of T cell responses to AZD1222 COVID-19 vaccine. V was clipped by 0 bases and J by 7 bases; unmatched bases: 5. Germline-derived CDR1 and CDR2 are ENHRY and SYGVKD. The CDR3 length is 15 residues. This table comes from immunoSEQ multiplex PCR, and its TCRdb copy is limited to in-frame clones, with some not included. The data show 75,000 to 100,000 clones, 85% to 90% seen once. This clonotype originated in an adult in good health. The input for sequencing was peripheral blood, taken on day 0 of AZD1222 vaccination. J is TRBJ2-5 and V is TRBV10-3; 10 bases map to TRBD1. The CDR3 loop reads CAISESSGQGSTQYF. CDR3 sequence (DNA): TGTGCCATCAGTGAGTCCTCGGGACAGGGGTCGACCCAGTACTTC.